This TCR beta chain was observed in a study of CD8 T cells in Susac syndrome. Reverse transcription of roughly 0.5 to 1 ug RNA used random hexamers. Amplification of TCR beta CDR3 used immunoSEQ multiplex PCR across 54 Vbeta and 13 Jbeta. TCRdb reprocessed the immunoSEQ multiplex PCR reads with MiXCR, giving one entry per CDR3 protein. Of 300,000 to 350,000 distinct CDR3 sequences detected, 92% appear once; the ten largest clones hold 0.06% to 0.075%. Germline CDR1 reads LNHDA; CDR2 reads SQIVND (reference sequence). CDR3 size: 14 residues. V shed 3 bases and J shed 6 bases, with 12 bases lying between them. Through negative isolation, CD4+ and CD8+ T cells were obtained, while TEMRA cells were enriched using FACS.

This TCR came from a human donor with multiple sclerosis. Input material: CD4+ T cells from PBMCs. The chain recombines TRBV19 with TRBJ1-5; D is perhaps TRBD1 (5 bases). The DNA of the CDR3 is TGTGCCAGTAGTATCTCCAGGGAGGGTCAGCCCCAGCATTTT. Its protein product is CASSISREGQPQHF.